This T cell receptor (beta chain) was identified in a study of OX40 agonist ivuxolimab in advanced cancers. V dropped 7 bases and J dropped 5 bases, with 9 bases sitting between them. The CDR3 spans 11 residues. Per germline, CDR1 SNHLY and CDR2 FYNNEI. This clone was seen more than once but under ten times. Sequencing used immunoSEQ multiplex PCR; TCRdb keeps in-frame clones, though not all of them. This sample has fewer than 45,000 clones, with 70% to 90% found just once. The chain couples TRBV2 to TRBJ2-7, with D possibly being TRBD1 (6 bases). The specimen comprised CD4+ or CD8+ T cells sorted from blood, sampled in a trial of the OX40 agonist ivuxolimab. The receptor's source is an adult with an advanced solid tumor such as melanoma, head and neck, liver or kidney cancer. The CDR3 is CASTQGHEQYF. CDR3 in DNA: TGTGCCAGCACACAGGGCCACGAGCAGTACTTC. The whole variable domain, filled in from reference TRBV2 and TRBJ2-7, reads EPEVTQTPSHQVTQMGQEVILRCVPISNHLYFYWYRQILGQKVEFLVSFYNNEISEKSEIFDDQFSVERPDGSNFTLKIRSTKLEDSAMYFCASTQGHEQYFGPGTRLTVT.